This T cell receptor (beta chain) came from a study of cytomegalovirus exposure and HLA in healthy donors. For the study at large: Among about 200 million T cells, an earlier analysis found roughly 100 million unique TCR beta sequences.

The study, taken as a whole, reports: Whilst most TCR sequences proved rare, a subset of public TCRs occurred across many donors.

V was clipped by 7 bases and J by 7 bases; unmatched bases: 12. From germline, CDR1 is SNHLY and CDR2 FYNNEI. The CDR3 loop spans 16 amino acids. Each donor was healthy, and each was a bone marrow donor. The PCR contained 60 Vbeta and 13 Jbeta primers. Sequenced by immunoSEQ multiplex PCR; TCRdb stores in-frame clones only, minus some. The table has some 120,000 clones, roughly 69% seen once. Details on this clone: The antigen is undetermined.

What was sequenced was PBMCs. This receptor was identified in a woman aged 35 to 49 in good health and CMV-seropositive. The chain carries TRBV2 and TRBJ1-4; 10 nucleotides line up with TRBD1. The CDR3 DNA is TGTGCCAGCACAGCCGCATCCGGGACAGGGGTTGAAAAACTGTTTTTT. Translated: CASTAASGTGVEKLFF.